This TCR beta chain was documented in a study of blood T cells in healthy people across ages. They isolated at least 7 million PBMCs from each sample. The V and J ends lost 6 bases and 2 bases respectively, with 16 bases between them. The CDR3 totals 16 residues. Germline-derived CDR1 and CDR2 are SGHAT and FQDESV (reference sequence). Next came a second PCR, run for about 7 to 11 cycles, which used a sample-barcoded 5' primer along with a J-beta primer mix. TCRdb fed the 5' RACE reads into MiXCR, producing one record per CDR3 protein. The table shows fewer than 2,000,000 distinct CDR3 sequences, with almost 35% occurring only once. This clonotype was counted only a few times.

Sequenced material: blood. The receptor was derived from a woman aged 25 to 39 in good health. The chain joins TRBV11-1 to TRBJ2-2; the D gene is possibly TRBD1 (5 bases). The CDR3 sequence: CASSPGSLSNTGELFF. The CDR3 nucleotides are TGTGCCAGCAGTCCAGGGTCCCTATCCAACACCGGGGAGCTGTTTTTT.